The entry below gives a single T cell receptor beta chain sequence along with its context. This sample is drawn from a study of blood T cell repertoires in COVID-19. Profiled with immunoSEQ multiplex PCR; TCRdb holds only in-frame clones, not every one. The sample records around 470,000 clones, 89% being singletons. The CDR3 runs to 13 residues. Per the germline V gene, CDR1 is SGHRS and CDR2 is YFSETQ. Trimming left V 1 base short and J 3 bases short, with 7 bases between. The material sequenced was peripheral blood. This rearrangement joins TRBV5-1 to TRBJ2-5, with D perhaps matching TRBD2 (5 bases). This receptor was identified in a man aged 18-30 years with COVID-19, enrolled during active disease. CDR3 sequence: CASSLMGEETQYF. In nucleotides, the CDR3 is TGCGCCAGCAGCTTGATGGGAGAAGAGACCCAGTACTTC.